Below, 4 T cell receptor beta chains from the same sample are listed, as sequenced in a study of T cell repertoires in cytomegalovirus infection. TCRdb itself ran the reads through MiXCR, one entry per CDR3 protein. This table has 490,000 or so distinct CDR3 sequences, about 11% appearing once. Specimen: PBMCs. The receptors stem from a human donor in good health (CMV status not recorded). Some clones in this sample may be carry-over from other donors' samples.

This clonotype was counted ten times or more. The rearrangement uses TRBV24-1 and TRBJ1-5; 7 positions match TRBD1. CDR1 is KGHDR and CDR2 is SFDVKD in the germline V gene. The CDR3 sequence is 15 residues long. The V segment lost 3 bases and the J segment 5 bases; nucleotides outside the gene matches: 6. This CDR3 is CATSDHATGDQPQHF. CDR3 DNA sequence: TGTGCCACCAGTGATCACGCTACAGGGGATCAGCCCCAGCATTTT.

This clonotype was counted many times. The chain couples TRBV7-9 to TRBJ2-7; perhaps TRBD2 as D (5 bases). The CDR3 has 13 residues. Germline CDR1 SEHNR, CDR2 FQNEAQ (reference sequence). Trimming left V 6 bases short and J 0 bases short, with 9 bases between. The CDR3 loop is CASSFRGSYEQYF. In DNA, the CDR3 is TGTGCCAGCAGTTTTCGGGGCTCCTACGAGCAGTACTTC.

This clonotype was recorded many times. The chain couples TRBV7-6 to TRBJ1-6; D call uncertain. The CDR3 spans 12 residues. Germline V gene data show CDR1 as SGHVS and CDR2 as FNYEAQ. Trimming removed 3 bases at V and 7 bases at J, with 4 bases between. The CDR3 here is CASSLLNSPLHF. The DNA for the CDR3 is TGTGCCAGCAGCTTGTTAAATTCACCCCTCCACTTT.

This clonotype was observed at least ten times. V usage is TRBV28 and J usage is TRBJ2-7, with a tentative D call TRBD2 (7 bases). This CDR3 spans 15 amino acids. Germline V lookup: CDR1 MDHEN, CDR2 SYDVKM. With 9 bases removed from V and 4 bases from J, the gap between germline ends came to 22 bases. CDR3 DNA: TGTGCCAGTCGAGGGGGGGGGCAAGGGCAGTACGAGCAGTACTTC. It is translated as CASRGGGQGQYEQYF.